These 13 T cell receptor beta chains originate from one sample sequenced in a study of T cells in Graves' hyperthyroidism and ophthalmopathy. The investigators amplified TCR beta CDR3 regions from RNA transcripts. TCR CDR3 regions were first amplified by RT-PCR with HTBI primers. TCRdb processed the multiplex PCR reads anew with MiXCR; each CDR3 protein has one entry. The sample lists around 380,000 distinct CDR3 sequences; about 13% were seen once. The sequencing input was blood. These receptors all come from a man aged 25 to 45 with Graves' hyperthyroidism that later progressed to Graves' ophthalmopathy.

The chain has TRBV30 and TRBJ2-1; no clear D. This CDR3 contains 13 residues. Trimming shortened V by 2 bases and J by 4 bases, and 9 bases separated the two germline ends. CDR1 is GTSNPN, CDR2 SVGIG, per germline (reference sequence). The CDR3 region is CAWSPGSYNEQFF. In DNA form, the CDR3 reads TGTGCCTGGAGTCCTGGATCGTACAATGAGCAGTTCTTC. Together with reference TRBV30 and TRBJ2-1, the CDR3 gives the full variable domain: SQTIHQWPATLVQPVGSPLSLECTVEGTSNPNLYWYRQAAGRGLQLLFYSVGIGQISSEVPQNLSASRPQDRQFILSSKKLLLSDSGFYLCAWSPGSYNEQFFGPGTRLTVL.

This clonotype was detected ten times or more. The rearrangement uses TRBV12-3 or TRBV12-4 and TRBJ1-6; a weak D match, TRBD1 (6 bases). CDR3 length: 14 amino acids. The V end was cut by 4 bases, the J end by 6 bases, with 10 bases between. DNA of the CDR3: TGTGCCAGCAGTTGGGGGGGGGCTAATTCACCCCTCCACTTT. Translated, it gives CASSWGGANSPLHF.

This clonotype was detected many times. The chain links TRBV10-3 to TRBJ1-1; D may be TRBD1 (5 bases). V dropped 6 bases and J dropped 4 bases, with 21 bases sitting between them. The germline V gene encodes CDR1 ENHRY and CDR2 SYGVKD. This CDR3 is 16 amino acids long. The CDR3 coding sequence is TGTGCCATCAGCCCCCCCACATCGGGGGAGATCACTGAAGCTTTCTTT. Residues: CAISPPTSGEITEAFF.

In its sample, this clonotype was seen many times. The CDR3 bases are TGTGCCAGCAGCTTAGTCGGGGGGGGCGGCTATGGCTACACCTTC. It codes for CASSLVGGGGYGYTF. The rearrangement joins TRBV7-2 to TRBJ1-2; maybe TRBD1 (6 bases). Germline CDR1 SGHTA, CDR2 FQGNSA. V was clipped by 1 base and J by 4 bases, with 13 bases between them. CDR3 length: 15 amino acids.

This clonotype appeared a few times. The chain combines TRBV12-3 or TRBV12-4 with TRBJ2-2; no clear D. CDR3 size: 12 residues. The germline V and J ends were trimmed by 5 bases and 8 bases, with 9 bases remaining between them. The CDR3 here is CASSPFVGELFF. Written as DNA, the CDR3 is TGTGCCAGCAGTCCCTTCGTTGGGGAGCTGTTTTTT.

This chain's CDR3 is CATSDLRETESSGNTIYF. The CDR3 coding sequence is TGTGCCACCAGTGATTTGCGTGAGACAGAAAGCTCTGGAAACACCATATATTTT. The chain combines TRBV24-1 with TRBJ1-3, with D perhaps TRBD1 (5 bases). The CDR3 sequence is 18 residues long. Trimming removed 0 bases from V and 0 bases from J, with 14 bases in between. The germline V gene has CDR1 KGHDR and CDR2 SFDVKD.

This clonotype showed up many times. The chain uses TRBV2 and TRBJ1-2; D unclear. The CDR3 is 11 amino acids. Trimming left V 6 bases short and J 4 bases short, with 6 bases between. CDR1 is SNHLY and CDR2 is FYNNEI in the germline V gene. The CDR3: CASSEFYGYTF. CDR3 sequence (DNA): TGTGCCAGCAGCGAGTTCTATGGCTACACCTTC.

In this sample, this clonotype turned up a few times. The chain has TRBV28 and TRBJ2-4; D possibly corresponds to TRBD1 (6 bases). CDR1 is MDHEN and CDR2 is SYDVKM in the germline V gene. V shed 2 bases and J shed 0 bases, with 11 bases lying between them. This CDR3 spans 16 amino acids. The CDR3 coding sequence is TGTGCCAGCAGTTTACAGGGGACCCTAGCCAAAAACATTCAGTACTTC. Translated, it gives CASSLQGTLAKNIQYF.

This chain links TRBV19 with TRBJ2-1; D gene uncertain. This CDR3 has 14 residues. Germline CDR1 reads LNHDA; CDR2 reads SQIVND (reference sequence). V shed 3 bases and J shed 0 bases, with 6 bases lying between them. In DNA, the CDR3 is TGTGCCAGTAGTATGTGGGGCTCCTACAATGAGCAGTTCTTC. Translation: CASSMWGSYNEQFF.

This clonotype was seen a handful of times. Without the conserved terminal phenylalanine or tryptophan, this CDR3 likely stems from a read error. This rearrangement joins TRBV30 to TRBJ1-1; D not certain. The CDR3 runs to 13 residues. The V end lost 0 bases, the J end lost 0 bases, and 5 bases lay between the germline ends. Germline V gives CDR1 GTSNPN, CDR2 SVGIG (reference sequence). CDR3 residues: CAWSVSMNTEAFS. Here the CDR3 DNA reads TGTGCCTGGAGTGTCAGCATGAACACTGAAGCTTTCTCT.

This clonotype was detected ten times or more. The CDR3 loop reads CASSPRLAGGAETQYF. The CDR3, as DNA: TGTGCCAGCAGTCCCAGACTAGCGGGGGGTGCGGAGACCCAGTACTTC. The V and J genes are TRBV12-3 or TRBV12-4 and TRBJ2-5; 13 nucleotides agree with TRBD2. The CDR3 totals 16 residues. J gave up 5 bases and V 5 bases, and 8 bases lay outside the gene matches.

This clonotype has at least ten counts. The chain employs TRBV28 and TRBJ1-2, with TRBD1 matching 7 bases. With 7 bases clipped from V and 8 bases from J, the junction kept 13 bases outside the gene matches. Germline CDR1 MDHEN, CDR2 SYDVKM. This CDR3 comprises 14 residues. The CDR3 DNA follows: TGTGCCAGCACCTTAGGGGGCATCCCGGGGGGCTACACCTTC. It is translated as CASTLGGIPGGYTF.

This clonotype has a count of ten or more. The rearrangement links TRBV6-2 or TRBV6-3 to TRBJ1-5, with TRBD1 identical over 10 bases. From germline, CDR1 is MNHEY and CDR2 SVGEGT. V gave up 7 bases and J gave up 5 bases; unmatched junction bases: 5. The length of the CDR3 is 14 residues. This chain's CDR3 is CASTTTGGYQPQHF. Here the CDR3 DNA reads TGTGCCAGCACCACGACAGGGGGCTATCAGCCCCAGCATTTT.